This is a list of T cell receptor beta chains from one sample in a study of T-cell memory formation after mild COVID-19. TCRdb re-called the 5' RACE reads with MiXCR, one entry per CDR3 protein. The sample carries fewer than 300,000 distinct CDR3 sequences, approximately 15% recorded once. The sample comprised PBMCs or a T cell subset sorted from them (not recorded which). The origin of the receptors is a young man who had mild COVID-19 (a few samples of this study predate the infection). Cell type and time point are not known. Each CDR3 is given with its conserved first and last residue. The order of the fields is V gene, J gene, D gene, clone size, CDR3 DNA, CDR3 protein. A D gene is named only where the DNA matches it firmly. Clone size is shown for a subset of rows, as once, few, many or a class of expanded clone.

v_call: TRBV30
j_call: TRBJ2-1
d_call: TRBD2
clone_size: NA
cdr3_nt: TGTGCCTGGAGTTATGGAGCGGGGCACTACAATGAGCAGTTCTTC
cdr3_aa: CAWSYGAGHYNEQFF

v_call: TRBV11-1
j_call: TRBJ2-5
d_call: TRBD1
clone_size: NA
cdr3_nt: TGTGCCAGCAGCCCGCCTTCAGGGGGCGGCGAAGGGGAGACCCAGTACTTC
cdr3_aa: CASSPPSGGGEGETQYF

v_call: TRBV20-1
j_call: TRBJ1-5
d_call: TRBD1
clone_size: few
cdr3_nt: TGCAGTGCTAGAGGACAGGGAGGTCAGCCCCAGCATTTT
cdr3_aa: CSARGQGGQPQHF

v_call: TRBV28
j_call: TRBJ1-1
d_call: NA
clone_size: NA
cdr3_nt: TGTGCCAGCAGTCTGGGGACTACGGAAGCTTTCTTT
cdr3_aa: CASSLGTTEAFF

v_call: TRBV18
j_call: TRBJ2-7
d_call: TRBD1
clone_size: NA
cdr3_nt: TGTGCCAGCTCATCACAGGGGAGATCGTCCTACGAGCAGTACTTC
cdr3_aa: CASSSQGRSSYEQYF

v_call: TRBV11-1
j_call: TRBJ2-5
d_call: TRBD2
clone_size: few
cdr3_nt: TGTGCCAGCAGCTGGCGGGGGGAGACCCAGTACTTC
cdr3_aa: CASSWRGETQYF

v_call: TRBV5-5
j_call: TRBJ1-2
d_call: NA
clone_size: NA
cdr3_nt: TGTGCCAGCAGCTTGCTTTACGGGGGGCTTGGCTATGGCTACACCTTC
cdr3_aa: CASSLLYGGLGYGYTF

v_call: TRBV4-3
j_call: TRBJ2-2
d_call: TRBD1
clone_size: NA
cdr3_nt: TGCGCCAGCAGCCAGATACAGGGGGCATTAAGTTTGCCTGGGGAGCTGTTTTTT
cdr3_aa: CASSQIQGALSLPGELFF

v_call: TRBV19
j_call: TRBJ2-1
d_call: NA
clone_size: many
cdr3_nt: TGTGCCAGTAGTATGTCTAGCTCCTACAATGAGCAGTTCTTC
cdr3_aa: CASSMSSSYNEQFF

v_call: TRBV9
j_call: TRBJ2-7
d_call: NA
clone_size: NA
cdr3_nt: TGTGCCAGCAGCCTCGCCGCAGAGGGACCGAGCTACGAGCAGTACTTC
cdr3_aa: CASSLAAEGPSYEQYF

v_call: TRBV3-1
j_call: TRBJ2-5
d_call: NA
clone_size: NA
cdr3_nt: TGTGCCAGCAGCCACACTCTAGCGTACCAAGAGACCCAGTACTTC
cdr3_aa: CASSHTLAYQETQYF

v_call: TRBV7-2
j_call: TRBJ1-5
d_call: TRBD1
clone_size: NA
cdr3_nt: TGTGCCAGCAGCCAACAGGGGGATCAGCCCCAGCATTTT
cdr3_aa: CASSQQGDQPQHF